The text below deals with one T cell receptor beta chain. Its antigen remains unidentified. Nothing much larger sits one base from this clone, and base qualities are not available. Interpreted using the paper, the time point label stands for: about 28 days (+/-7) after the second vaccine dose. Because spike-specific TCR depth and breadth did not differ between the two schedules, AZD1222 recipients who got a second dose at roughly 4 weeks were pooled with those who got a second dose at roughly 12 weeks. Vaccinee samples came from UK trials COV001 and COV002, including a single-blind randomized controlled phase 2/3 trial of AZD1222 (ChAdOx1 nCoV-19) in healthy adults. Trial participant PBMC samples were collected at day 0 and day 28 after the second dose for TCRbeta chain sequencing. The data belong to a study of T cell responses to AZD1222 COVID-19 vaccine (dated by TCRdb to the early 2020s). Describing the broader study: A total of more than 230 trial participants underwent TCR sequencing, of whom approximately 210 received two doses of AZD1222 and roughly 25 received two doses of the MenACWY control vaccine. Trial participants were enrolled by age into 18-55, 56-69 and 70-plus year subgroups, with roughly 160, 29 and 62 TCR-sequenced participants respectively.

The CDR3 regions of human TCRbeta chains were analyzed by immunosequencing. The paper's processing steps were these. TCRs in the repertoires were compared against a reference library of SARS-CoV-2-specific TCRs that had been generated with the MIRA antigen-specificity platform. Breadth was defined as the fraction of unique TCRs that were SARS-CoV-2-associated. Depth was defined as the fraction of total T cells that were SARS-CoV-2-associated. Using the MIRA data, each spike-specific TCR was assigned both to the spike region to which the TCR was reactive and to a CD4 or CD8 class. Log10-transformed breadth and depth values were compared by one-way ANOVA with Sidak's multiple comparisons tests. TCRdb obtained this table from immuneACCESS and retained in-frame rearrangements with V and J assigned. These tables miss some clones; where compared with another copy, unresolved V genes account for less than half of the shortfall, and the remainder is unexplained. The V and J calls and clone size were taken over from that table, and D and trimming were inferred from the DNA. This sample has 120,000 to 150,000 clones in its table, and about 90% of those were observed once. The ten largest clones represent about 4% of the sample.

Study-wide findings and limitations: Participants were mostly white British, with more females than males. The authors suggested clonal diversity may have been underestimated. Because no samples from the day 14 peak response were available, repertoires could be characterized only after the peak T cell response. Only five to seven AZD1222 recipients were SARS-CoV-2 seropositive at baseline, limiting conclusions about previously exposed vaccinees. After two AZD1222 doses, spike-specific TCR breadth and depth were significantly higher than at day 0 and than in MenACWY recipients. In the small 56-69-year group, the increase in depth fell short of significance, most likely because of low power. The whole spike protein was spanned by vaccine-associated CD4 TCRs, and dominant responses were seen in regions 160-218 and 743-854. Epitopes outside the regions mutated in the B.1.351 and B.1.1.7 variants were reportedly recognized by nearly half of the unique spike-specific TCRs.

The TCR originated in an adult who received the AZD1222 COVID-19 vaccine. The sample was peripheral blood, taken 28 days after the second AZD1222 dose.

Read as DNA, the sequence is TGTGCCAGTAGGGTGTCTATCTCAAATGAAAAACTGTTTTTT. This yields the protein CASRVSISNEKLFF. This sequence uses TRBV19 and TRBJ1-4, with no confidently assigned D gene. Including cysteine and phenylalanine, the CDR3 has 14 amino acids. The entry retains the CDR3 DNA only, 42 bases that are in frame from base 1. A distance of 13 bases separates the germline ends of V and J, which lose 6 bases and 5 bases respectively. From the germline V gene (reference sequence), CDR1 is LNHDA and CDR2 is SQIVND.